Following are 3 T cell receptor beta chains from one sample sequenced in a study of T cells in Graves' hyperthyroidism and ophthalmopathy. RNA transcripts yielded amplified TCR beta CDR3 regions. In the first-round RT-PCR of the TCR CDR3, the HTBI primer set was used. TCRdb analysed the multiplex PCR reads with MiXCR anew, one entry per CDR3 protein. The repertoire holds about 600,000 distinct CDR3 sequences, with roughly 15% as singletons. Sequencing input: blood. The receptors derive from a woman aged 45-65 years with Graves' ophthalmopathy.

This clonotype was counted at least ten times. CDR3 sequence: CASSGRREGREQFF. In DNA, the CDR3 is TGTGCCAGCAGTGGGAGGCGGGAGGGCCGGGAGCAGTTCTTC. The V and J genes are TRBV2 and TRBJ2-1, with 9 bases aligning to TRBD2. Germline CDR1 reads SNHLY; CDR2 reads FYNNEI. The CDR3 spans 14 residues. Trimming took 4 bases from V and 10 from J; bases not matched to a gene: 8.

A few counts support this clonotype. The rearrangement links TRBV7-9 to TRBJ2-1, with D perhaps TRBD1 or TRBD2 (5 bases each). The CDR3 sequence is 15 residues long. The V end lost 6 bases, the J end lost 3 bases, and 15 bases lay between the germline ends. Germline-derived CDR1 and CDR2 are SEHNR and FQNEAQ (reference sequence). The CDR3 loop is CASRSRGANYNEQFF. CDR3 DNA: TGTGCCAGCAGGTCCCGAGGGGCTAACTACAATGAGCAGTTCTTC.

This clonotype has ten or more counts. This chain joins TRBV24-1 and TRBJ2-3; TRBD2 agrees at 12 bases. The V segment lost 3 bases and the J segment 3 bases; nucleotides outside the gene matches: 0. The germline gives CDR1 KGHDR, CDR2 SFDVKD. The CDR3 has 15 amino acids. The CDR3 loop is CATSDGTSGTDTQYF. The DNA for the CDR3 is TGTGCCACCAGTGATGGGACTAGCGGGACAGATACGCAGTATTTT.